Following are 2 T cell receptor beta chains from one sample sequenced in a study of T cells in localized non-small cell lung cancer. Clones were sequenced by immunoSEQ multiplex PCR, and TCRdb holds only the in-frame ones, with some missing. The sample records tens of thousands of clones, around 93% being singletons. The sequenced sample was peripheral blood mononuclear cells, obtained before any cancer treatment. All receptors come from a female donor at least 60 years old with stage II lung adenocarcinoma.

The chain links TRBV10-3 to TRBJ2-7; 10 nucleotides match TRBD1. Germline CDR1 is ENHRY and CDR2 is SYGVKD. The CDR3 is 14 residues long. J lost 4 bases, V lost 10 bases, and 10 bases had no gene match. CDR3 sequence (DNA): TGTGCCACCGCTATTACGGGACAGGGGTACGAGCAGTACTTC. It codes for CATAITGQGYEQYF.

This chain links TRBV5-6 with TRBJ2-6; D remains unclear. Per the germline V gene, CDR1 is SGHDT and CDR2 is YYEEEE. The CDR3 is 15 residues long. Trimming cost V 0 bases and J 0 bases, with 4 bases left between them. DNA of the CDR3: TGTGCCAGCAGCTTGGGAGTCTCTGGGGCCAACGTCCTGACTTTC. It translates to CASSLGVSGANVLTF.